The text below deals with one T cell receptor beta chain. Its target is not known. The data stem from a study of cytomegalovirus exposure and HLA in healthy donors. Healthy bone marrow donors made up the cohort. Germline CDR1 and CDR2: SNHLY and FYNNEI. The CDR3 totals 14 residues. Trimming at V came to 5 bases and at J to 5 bases, leaving 8 bases not matched to a gene. PCR amplification relied on 60 Vbeta primers (plus 13 Jbeta primers). The protocol was immunoSEQ multiplex PCR, while the TCRdb copy is restricted to in-frame clones and leaves out a portion. Of about 170,000 clones listed, approximately 80% are singletons. Whole-study results and caveats: Later analysis associated a missense DCLRE1C variant with TCR beta V- and J-gene trimming. Presence/absence analysis assumed near-uniform sequencing depth across donors.

The V gene is TRBV2, the J gene TRBJ1-1, with 7 nucleotides matching TRBD1. The material sequenced was PBMCs. The receptor comes from a woman between 45 and 65 years old in good health and CMV-seronegative. In nucleotides, the CDR3 is TGTGCCAGCAGTCCCACAGGGGTTGTAACTGAAGCTTTCTTT. Translating gives CASSPTGVVTEAFF.